This paragraph covers one T cell receptor (beta chain) sequence. Its antigen remains unknown. The data belong to a study of glioma-infiltrating T cells after dendritic cell vaccination. Background on the study: At biweekly intervals, patients got three intradermal dendritic cell vaccine injections. Study outcomes and limitations: Only a small number of patients had complete blood and tumor samples. TCR clonality showed no direct relationship with survival.

Libraries were prepared by immunoSEQ multiplex PCR; TCRdb keeps only in-frame clonotypes and omits some of them. The sample contains around 87,000 clones, around four fifths of which appear only once. This CDR3 spans 16 amino acids. Germline V gene sequence: CDR1 SGHRS, CDR2 YFSETQ. Losses at the gene ends were 4 bases for V and 1 base for J; bases not matched to a gene: 6. Time point denoted: after dendritic cell vaccination, including at tumor progression/relapse. Selection required adequate fresh-frozen tumor tissue plus more than two years' survival data. The input for sequencing was blood, taken after dendritic cell vaccination. J is TRBJ2-1 and V is TRBV5-1; 9 bases match TRBD2. This TCR derives from a human donor with glioblastoma. CDR3 region: CASSRSSGASYNEQFF. In DNA, the CDR3 is TGCGCCAGCAGCAGGTCTAGCGGGGCGTCCTACAATGAGCAGTTCTTC.